This is a list of T cell receptor beta chains from one sample in a study of cytomegalovirus exposure and HLA in healthy donors. Libraries were prepared by immunoSEQ multiplex PCR; TCRdb keeps only in-frame clonotypes and omits some of them. Here the sample spans 100,000 or so clones, 65% to 80% being singletons. Sequences were obtained from PBMCs. Source of these receptors: a man younger than 40 in good health and CMV-seropositive. Both conserved end residues are part of each CDR3. D genes are given only for firm matches. Size tells how often a clone was seen (once, few, many) or the class of an expanded clone, and some rows leave it out.

>TRBD1|TRBJ1-3|NA|TRBV5-1
CASALTGAGNTIYF
TGCGCCAGCGCCCTGACAGGGGCTGGAAACACCATATATTTT
>NA|TRBJ2-2|once|TRBV5-4
CASKLSWPDGLFF
TGTGCCAGCAAATTAAGTTGGCCCGATGGGCTGTTTTTT
>TRBD1|TRBJ2-7|few|TRBV2
CASSVWDREYEQYF
TGTGCCAGCAGTGTGTGGGACAGGGAATACGAGCAGTACTTC
>NA|TRBJ1-2|NA|TRBV28
CASRTISLDSTNYGYTF
TGTGCCAGCAGAACAATTAGCCTGGACAGTACAAACTATGGCTACACCTTC
>TRBD1|TRBJ2-3|NA|TRBV5-5
CASSSGTGSTDTQYF
TGTGCCAGCAGCTCCGGGACAGGCTCCACAGATACGCAGTATTTT
>NA|TRBJ1-5|NA|TRBV18
CASSQAGGNQPQHF
TGTGCCAGCTCACAGGCAGGGGGCAATCAGCCCCAGCATTTT
>TRBD1|TRBJ1-1|NA|TRBV10-3
CAISERDSRTEAFF
TGTGCCATCAGTGAGAGGGACAGTAGGACTGAAGCTTTCTTT
>TRBD2|TRBJ2-5|NA|TRBV4-1
CASSHTSGGTAGETQYF
TGCGCCAGCAGCCATACTAGCGGGGGGACCGCAGGGGAGACCCAGTACTTC
>NA|TRBJ2-3|NA|TRBV9
CASSVVLGDTQYF
TGTGCCAGCAGCGTAGTTCTCGGGGATACGCAGTATTTT
>TRBD1|TRBJ1-1|NA|TRBV6-5
CASRVDRDAEAFF
TGTGCCAGCAGGGTAGACAGGGATGCTGAAGCTTTCTTT
>NA|TRBJ2-1|few|TRBV4-1
CASSQEPGDSYNEQFF
TGCGCCAGCAGCCAAGAGCCGGGGGACTCCTACAATGAGCAGTTCTTC
>NA|TRBJ1-3|NA|TRBV4-2
CASSQEQGVGGNTIYF
TGTGCCAGCAGCCAAGAACAGGGAGTGGGCGGAAACACCATATATTTT
>TRBD1|TRBJ2-7|NA|TRBV6-5
CASRDDRGRPYEQYF
TGTGCCAGCAGAGATGACAGGGGTCGGCCCTACGAGCAGTACTTC
>TRBD2|TRBJ2-1|NA|TRBV9
CASSAWSGGYNEQFF
TGTGCCAGCAGCGCCTGGAGCGGGGGCTACAATGAGCAGTTCTTC
>TRBD1|TRBJ1-2|NA|TRBV7-9
CASSQGQGGYGYTF
TGTGCCAGCAGCCAGGGACAGGGGGGGTATGGCTACACCTTC
>NA|TRBJ2-1|once|TRBV29-1
CSVVGQQGDNEQFF
TGCAGCGTTGTGGGTCAACAGGGTGACAATGAGCAGTTCTTC
>NA|TRBJ1-1|NA|TRBV28
CASSLIRGEAFF
TGTGCCAGCAGTTTAATCAGGGGTGAAGCTTTCTTT
>NA|TRBJ2-5|NA|TRBV2
CASNTEETQYF
TGTGCCAGCAATACGGAGGAGACCCAGTACTTC
>NA|TRBJ1-5|once|TRBV7-2
CASSNGQGQPQHF
TGTGCCAGCAGCAACGGTCAGGGTCAGCCCCAGCATTTT
>TRBD2|TRBJ2-1|NA|TRBV6-5
CASSQGLAVAEQFF
TGTGCCAGCAGTCAGGGACTAGCAGTTGCTGAGCAGTTCTTC
>NA|TRBJ2-7|NA|TRBV15
CATSRGGVHEQYF
TGTGCCACCAGCAGAGGCGGGGTCCACGAGCAGTACTTC
>TRBD1|TRBJ1-4|few|TRBV6-5
CASRPDRGTNEKLFF
TGTGCCAGCAGACCAGACAGGGGTACTAATGAAAAACTGTTTTTT
>TRBD1|TRBJ1-4|NA|TRBV29-1
CSVGQGAAFDEKLFF
TGCAGCGTTGGCCAGGGGGCGGCTTTCGATGAAAAACTGTTTTTT
>NA|TRBJ2-7|NA|TRBV7-9
CASSLGQGGSEQYF
TGTGCCAGCAGCTTAGGCCAGGGGGGTTCCGAGCAGTACTTC
>TRBD1|TRBJ2-7|NA|TRBV6-5
CASSHSGTGPYEQYF
TGTGCCAGCAGTCACTCCGGGACAGGTCCCTACGAGCAGTACTTC
>NA|TRBJ2-1|NA|TRBV5-6
CASSLKQGYNEQFF
TGTGCCAGCAGCTTGAAACAGGGATACAATGAGCAGTTCTTC
>NA|TRBJ2-2|few|TRBV2
CASKIIAGTGELFF
TGTGCCAGCAAGATTATCGCGGGCACCGGGGAGCTGTTTTTT
>NA|TRBJ2-3|NA|TRBV7-7
CASSLGGDSTDTQYF
TGTGCTAGCAGCTTAGGGGGGGATAGCACAGATACGCAGTATTTT
>NA|TRBJ1-4|NA|TRBV6-4
CASRSQGPNEKLFF
TGTGCCAGCAGGTCACAGGGTCCTAATGAAAAACTGTTTTTT
>NA|TRBJ2-5|few|TRBV6-6
CASSYPTAGETQYF
TGTGCCAGCAGTTACCCGACAGCCGGAGAGACCCAGTACTTC
>TRBD2|TRBJ2-7|NA|TRBV6-6
CASSYSTSELSYEQYF
TGTGCCAGCAGTTACAGCACTAGCGAACTCTCCTACGAGCAGTACTTC
>NA|TRBJ2-7|NA|TRBV19
CASSDRSYEQYF
TGTGCCAGTAGCGACAGATCCTACGAGCAGTACTTC
>TRBD1|TRBJ2-1|NA|TRBV2
CASSDPRITGDEQFF
TGTGCCAGCAGTGATCCCAGGATTACAGGGGATGAGCAGTTCTTC